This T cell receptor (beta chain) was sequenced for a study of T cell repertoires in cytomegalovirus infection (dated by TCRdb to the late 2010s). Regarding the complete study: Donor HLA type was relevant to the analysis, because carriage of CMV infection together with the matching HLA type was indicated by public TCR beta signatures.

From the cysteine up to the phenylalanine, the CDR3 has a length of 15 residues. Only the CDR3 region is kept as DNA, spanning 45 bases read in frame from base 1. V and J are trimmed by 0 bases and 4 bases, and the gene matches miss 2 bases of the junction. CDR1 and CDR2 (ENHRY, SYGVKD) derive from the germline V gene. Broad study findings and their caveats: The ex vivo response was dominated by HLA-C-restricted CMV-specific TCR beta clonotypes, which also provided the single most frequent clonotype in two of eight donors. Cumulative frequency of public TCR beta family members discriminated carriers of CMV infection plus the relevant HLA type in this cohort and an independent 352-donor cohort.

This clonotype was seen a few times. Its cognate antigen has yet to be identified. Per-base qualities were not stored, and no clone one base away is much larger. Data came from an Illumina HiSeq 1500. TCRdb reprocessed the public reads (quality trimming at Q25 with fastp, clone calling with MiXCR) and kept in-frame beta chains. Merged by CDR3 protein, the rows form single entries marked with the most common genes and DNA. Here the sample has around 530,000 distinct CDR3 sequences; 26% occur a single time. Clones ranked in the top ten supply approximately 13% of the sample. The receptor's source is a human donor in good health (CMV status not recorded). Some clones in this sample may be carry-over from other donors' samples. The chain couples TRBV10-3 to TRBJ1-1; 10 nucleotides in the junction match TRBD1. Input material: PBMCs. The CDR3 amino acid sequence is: CAISESGTGVTEAFF. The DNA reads TGTGCCATCAGTGAGTCAGGGACAGGGGTCACTGAAGCTTTCTTT.